The T cell receptor (beta chain) described here comes from a study of blood T cell repertoires in COVID-19 (dated by TCRdb to about 2020). Study-wide context: Collaborator samples came from the United States, Italy and Spain and covered acute and convalescent phases of COVID-19. Sample metadata almost always included a de-identified subject ID, COVID-19 status, age in years and sex. The dataset comprised deeply sampled blood TCRbeta repertoires from subjects exposed to, actively infected with, or recovered from COVID-19. The material from the prospective study consisted of cDNA or gDNA derived from T cells, B-cell-depleted T cells, or PBMCs. The samples were drawn from the first 160 participants of the ongoing ImmuneRACE study and from 1,254 subjects provided by 6 global collaborators. The repertoires were made available in a free public database intended to serve as a resource for research on the immune response to SARS-CoV-2. Where HLA class I and class II types were available, the types were taken from metadata supplied by the sample provider, not from assay-based typing. Findings and caveats that apply to the study as a whole: The amount of clinical and demographic metadata varied by source and participant and was provided uncurated.

Reading the germline V gene gives CDR1 LGHNT and CDR2 FRNRAP. The CDR3 measures 15 amino acids from cysteine to phenylalanine. The read is trimmed to its CDR3 DNA, 45 bases read in frame from base 1. The V end gives up 1 base and the J end 5 bases, leaving 4 bases in the junction not matched to a gene. The immunoSEQ Assay, a bias-controlled multiplex PCR, was used to amplify TCRbeta CDR3 regions from genomic DNA. From the authors' description of their analysis: Within the assay, amplification of reference gene primers was used to estimate how many nucleated cells each sample contained. Sequence reads were collapsed and filtered to measure the absolute abundance of every unique TCRbeta CDR3 rearrangement. For each sample, productive Simpson clonality was calculated as the square root of Simpson's diversity index across productive rearrangements. Here the immuneACCESS table is served through TCRdb, limited to in-frame sequences with V and J called. Missing clones are a known gap in these copies; in checked studies unresolved V genes cover under half, and the rest lacks a known reason. The V and J calls and the clone size are those of that table, but D and trimming were determined from the DNA. Here the sample has more than 100,000 clones; over 75% occur a single time. The top ten constitute 13% of the sample.

Details on this clone: The target of this receptor is not known. No base quality information exists; no much larger clone differs at one position.

Collaborating institutions collected whole blood in K2EDTA tubes following their own protocols. Collaborator samples were shipped for TCRbeta analysis as frozen whole blood, isolated PBMCs, or DNA extracted from either sample type. The receptor comes from a human donor in a cohort sampled during active or convalescent COVID-19. Sequenced sample: peripheral blood. In this chain, TRBV12-5 is recombined with TRBJ1-4, with 7 middle bases fitting TRBD1. The CDR3: CASGLAKQGNEKLFF. The DNA sequence is given as TGTGCTAGTGGTTTGGCCAAACAGGGGAATGAAAAACTGTTTTTT. Beyond the CDR3, the reference TRBV12-5 and TRBJ1-4 genes provide the residues; the full variable domain reads: DARVTQTPRHKVTEMGQEVTMRCQPILGHNTVFWYRQTMMQGLELLAYFRNRAPLDDSGMPKDRFSAEMPDATLATLKIQPSEPRDSAVYFCASGLAKQGNEKLFFGSGTQLSVL.